The 22 T cell receptor beta chains listed next were all sequenced from one sample in a study of lymphopenia after photon versus proton radiotherapy. Some clones are missing from TCRdb's copy, which holds only in-frame ones; the method was immunoSEQ multiplex PCR. Here the sample spans approximately 30,000 clones, 65% to 85% being singletons. Sequencing used peripheral blood, obtained from a patient treated with photon-based radiotherapy. The receptor set was obtained from a man aged 45-65 years with gastric cancer.

This chain connects TRBV2 to TRBJ2-2; D is possibly TRBD1 or TRBD2 (5 bases each). Germline lookup yields CDR1 SNHLY and CDR2 FYNNEI. Trimming stripped 8 bases from V and 7 bases from J, with 14 bases between. The CDR3 loop spans 13 amino acids. The CDR3 nucleotides are TGTGCCAGCCGATGGGGGTCAGACGGGGAGCTGTTTTTT. Translation gives CASRWGSDGELFF.

V is TRBV5-1 and J is TRBJ2-7, with a tentative D call TRBD2 (7 bases). CDR1 and CDR2 (germline): SGHRS, YFSETQ. V was clipped by 2 bases and J by 7 bases, with 16 bases between them. This CDR3 has 14 residues. DNA of the CDR3: TGCGCCAGCAGCTTAACGGGGGGCCAGTATGAGCAGTACTTC. Its protein product is CASSLTGGQYEQYF.

The chain uses TRBV10-2 and TRBJ2-6, with D possibly TRBD1 on 5 matching bases. The CDR3 runs to 15 residues. The germline V gene has CDR1 WSHSY and CDR2 SAAADI. The V gene lost 3 bases and the J gene lost 3 bases, with 9 bases spanning the gap. CDR3 residues: CASSDQGGGANVLTF. CDR3 DNA: TGCGCCAGCAGTGATCAGGGTGGTGGGGCCAACGTCCTGACTTTC.

The gene calls are TRBV6-4 and TRBJ2-3; 10 bases fit TRBD2. Trimming took 0 bases from V and 5 from J; bases not matched to a gene: 2. Germline CDR1 MRHNA, CDR2 SNTAGT. The CDR3 runs to 15 residues. The CDR3 spells CASSDSASGGDTQYF. The CDR3 DNA sequence: TGTGCCAGCAGTGACTCTGCTAGCGGGGGAGATACGCAGTATTTT.

J is TRBJ2-5 and V is TRBV19; D assignment may be TRBD1 or TRBD2 (5 bases each). Between the trimmed V and J ends, which lost 8 bases and 5 bases, there was a span of 18 bases. CDR1 is LNHDA, CDR2 SQIVND, per germline (reference sequence). The CDR3 spans 14 residues. The CDR3 DNA reads as TGTGCCAGTGGGTCGTCGAGTTGGGGGGAGACCCAGTACTTC. Translation gives CASGSSSWGETQYF. Together with reference TRBV19 and TRBJ2-5, the CDR3 gives the full variable domain: DGGITQSPKYLFRKEGQNVTLSCEQNLNHDAMYWYRQDPGQGLRLIYYSQIVNDFQKGDIAEGYSVSREKKESFPLTVTSAQKNPTAFYLCASGSSSWGETQYFGPGTRLLVL.

The table lists this clone with a few counts. The J gene is TRBJ2-2, the V gene TRBV5-1, with 7 bases identical to TRBD1. Trimming removed 1 base from V and 4 bases from J; junction bases left unmatched: 4. From germline, CDR1 is SGHRS and CDR2 YFSETQ. The CDR3 loop spans 15 amino acids. CDR3 sequence: CASSLRQGSTGELFF. The CDR3 coding sequence is TGCGCCAGCAGCTTGCGACAGGGTAGCACCGGGGAGCTGTTTTTT.

The chain joins TRBV9 to TRBJ2-7; TRBD1 might be the D (6 bases). Germline V gene sequence: CDR1 SGDLS, CDR2 YYNGEE. The CDR3 extends over 15 amino acids. V was pared by 0 bases and J by 3 bases, with 13 bases between. CDR3 coding DNA: TGTGCCAGCAGCGTAGATTGGGACACGAGCTACGAGCAGTACTTC. It codes for CASSVDWDTSYEQYF.

The chain recombines TRBV5-1 with TRBJ1-1; TRBD1 matches 8 bases. Trimming took 2 bases from V and 6 from J; bases not matched to a gene: 6. Germline V CDR1 and CDR2: SGHRS, YFSETQ. This CDR3 has 14 residues. In DNA form, the CDR3 reads TGCGCCAGCAGCTTCAGGGGACAGGATTCTGAAGCTTTCTTT. Its protein is CASSFRGQDSEAFF.

The chain is built from TRBV28 and TRBJ1-2; 12 nucleotides line up with TRBD1. Germline-derived CDR1 and CDR2 are MDHEN and SYDVKM. This CDR3 has 14 residues. J was trimmed by 7 bases and V by 4 bases; bases with no gene match: 4. CDR3 DNA sequence: TGTGCCAGCAGTTGGGACAGGGGGCGTTCTGGCTACACCTTC. Its translation is CASSWDRGRSGYTF.

This clone has only a few counts. The chain recombines TRBV7-2 with TRBJ2-7; no clear D gene. Deletions cut 5 bases from V and 3 bases from J, with 5 bases between. Germline loops: CDR1 SGHTA, CDR2 FQGNSA. CDR3 length equals 11 residues. The CDR3 sequence is CASSTLYEQYF. The CDR3 nucleotides read TGTGCCAGCAGCACCCTCTACGAGCAGTACTTC.

The rearrangement uses TRBV11-2 and TRBJ2-5; 7 nucleotides agree with TRBD2. Germline V gene lookup returns CDR1 SGHAT and CDR2 FQNNGV. V gave up 1 base and J gave up 5 bases; unmatched junction bases: 10. The CDR3 extends over 16 amino acids. For the CDR3, the DNA is TGTGCCAGCAGCTTAGGAGGCATGGGGCGGGGGGAGACCCAGTACTTC. It codes for CASSLGGMGRGETQYF.

This clone was observed at least ten times. This sequence joins TRBV7-3 and TRBJ2-1, with 11 bases aligning to TRBD2. This CDR3 comprises 15 residues. Germline CDR1 SGHTA, CDR2 FQGTGA. J lost 7 bases, V lost 0 bases, and 2 bases had no gene match. DNA for the CDR3: TGTGCCAGCAGCTTAACGACTAGCGGGGAGAATGAGCAGTTCTTC. Its protein product is CASSLTTSGENEQFF.

Regarding this clone: This may arise from a read error, as a much more abundant clone is one base away. J is TRBJ1-1 and V is TRBV5-6; D call uncertain. CDR1 is SGHDT and CDR2 is YYEEEE in the germline V gene. Trimming took 0 bases from V and 0 from J, leaving 3 bases between them. This CDR3 spans 13 amino acids. The CDR3 protein is CASSLAVNTEAFF. In nucleotides, the CDR3 is TGTGCCAGCAGCTTGGCAGTGAACACTGAAGCTTTCTTT.

This clone ranks as medium-sized. The rearrangement joins TRBV7-9 to TRBJ1-6, with D possibly matching TRBD1 (6 bases). The CDR3 contains 17 residues. The V and J ends lost 4 bases and 10 bases respectively, with 23 bases between them. Germline V gene data show CDR1 as SEHNR and CDR2 as FQNEAQ (reference sequence). CDR3 sequence reads: CASSSHDLGGRKSPLHF. CDR3 nucleotide sequence: TGTGCCAGCAGCTCGCACGACTTAGGGGGTAGAAAATCACCCCTCCACTTT.

This sequence joins TRBV7-2 and TRBJ2-5; tentative D call: TRBD1 (5 bases). With 4 bases removed from V and 5 bases from J, the gap between germline ends came to 14 bases. CDR1 and CDR2 from the germline V gene are SGHTA and FQGNSA. The CDR3 has 14 residues. This chain's CDR3 is CASSSLFKGETQYF. CDR3 bases: TGTGCCAGCAGCTCCTTGTTCAAGGGGGAGACCCAGTACTTC.

This clone showed up just a few times. The chain joins TRBV7-2 to TRBJ1-2; D is ambiguous. V was clipped by 5 bases and J by 4 bases, with 14 bases between them. From germline, CDR1 is SGHTA and CDR2 FQGNSA. The CDR3 length is 14 residues. The CDR3, as DNA: TGTGCCAGCAGCAAGGACCCAGAACTCTATGGCTACACCTTC. Its translation: CASSKDPELYGYTF. The entire variable domain, with the rest obtained from reference TRBV7-2 and TRBJ1-2, is as follows: GAGVSQSPSNKVTEKGKDVELRCDPISGHTALYWYRQSLGQGLEFLIYFQGNSAPDKSGLPSDRFSAERTGGSVSTLTIQRTQQEDSAVYLCASSKDPELYGYTFGSGTRLTVV.

V is TRBV2 and J is TRBJ2-1; the D call may be TRBD1 or TRBD2 (5 bases each). From germline, CDR1 is SNHLY and CDR2 FYNNEI. This CDR3 has 12 residues. Trimming took off 3 bases at V and 10 bases at J, with 10 bases between the two ends. In nucleotides, the CDR3 is TGTGCCAGCAGTGAGGGGGACGGGGAGCAGTTCTTC. Residues: CASSEGDGEQFF.

The V and J genes are TRBV5-5 and TRBJ2-7; maybe TRBD1 (5 bases). V was cut by 1 base and J by 2 bases, with 7 bases left in between. The V gene's germline CDR1 is SGHKS and CDR2 YYEKEE (reference sequence). CDR3 length: 13 residues. The CDR3 protein is CASSLTGTYEQYV. Here the CDR3 DNA reads TGTGCCAGCAGCTTGACAGGTACCTACGAGCAGTACGTC.

The CDR3 DNA reads as TGTGCCTGGAGCCCAAGGACAGGCGGAAATACGCAGTATTTT. Protein sequence: CAWSPRTGGNTQYF. The chain has TRBV30 and TRBJ2-3, with TRBD1 matching over 7 bases. The CDR3 is 14 amino acids. Germline-derived CDR1 and CDR2 are GTSNPN and SVGIG (reference sequence). With V trimmed by 3 bases and J by 7 bases, 10 bases remained unmatched. Drawing the rest from reference TRBV30 and TRBJ2-3, the complete variable domain is SQTIHQWPATLVQPVGSPLSLECTVEGTSNPNLYWYRQAAGRGLQLLFYSVGIGQISSEVPQNLSASRPQDRQFILSSKKLLLSDSGFYLCAWSPRTGGNTQYFGPGTRLTVL.

The chain employs TRBV6-6 and TRBJ2-6; D not certain. CDR3 length equals 13 residues. Trimming took 4 bases from V and 0 from J, leaving 1 base between them. Germline V gene lookup returns CDR1 MNHNY and CDR2 SVGAGI (reference sequence). The CDR3 DNA is TGTGCCAGCAGTTCCTCTGGGGCCAACGTCCTGACTTTC. This translates into CASSSSGANVLTF.

The chain employs TRBV7-9 and TRBJ2-7, with 7 positions matching TRBD2. The germline CDR1 and CDR2 sequences are SEHNR and FQNEAQ (reference sequence). The length of the CDR3 is 15 residues. The trim removed 2 bases at V and 4 bases at J, leaving 8 bases unmatched. The DNA for the CDR3 is TGTGCCAGCAGCTTAAGCCGCGGGGGACTATACGAGCAGTACGTC. This sequence encodes CASSLSRGGLYEQYV.

This chain uses TRBV2 with TRBJ2-1; the D gene is possibly TRBD1 (5 bases). V lost 6 bases to trimming and J lost 5 bases, with 11 bases between them. Looked up from germline, CDR1 is SNHLY and CDR2 is FYNNEI. CDR3 length equals 13 residues. The CDR3 here is CASSRVKDNEQFF. CDR3 nucleotide sequence: TGTGCCAGCAGCAGGGTTAAGGACAATGAGCAGTTCTTC.